Listed here are 9 T cell receptor beta chains from one sample, sequenced in a study of CXCR3-negative and CXCR3-positive naive CD8 T cells. TRB cDNA libraries were made by UMI-labeled 5' RACE. Reanalyzing the 5' RACE reads, TCRdb keeps one entry per CDR3 protein, without DNA. Its listing shows over 35,000 distinct CDR3 sequences. The sample was memory CD8+ T cells from blood. The receptors stem from a human donor in good health. Some clones in this sample may be carry-over from other donors' samples.

The rearrangement uses TRBV7-2 and TRBJ2-4. This CDR3 contains 15 residues. Germline V gene data show CDR1 as SGHTA and CDR2 as FQGNSA. Here the CDR3 reads CASSLNWLAKNIQYF.

This sequence joins TRBV7-9 and TRBJ1-2; absent DNA, TCRdb's TRBD1 call cannot be checked. CDR1 and CDR2 (germline): SEHNR, FQNEAQ (reference sequence). The CDR3 is 16 amino acids. The CDR3 protein is CASSDLTTGLGYGYTF.

The chain carries TRBV20-1 and TRBJ2-7; TCRdb's assignment of TRBD1 cannot be checked, as there is no DNA. The germline CDR1 and CDR2 sequences are DFQATT and SNEGSKA (reference sequence). There are 13 residues in the CDR3. CDR3 region: CSARDSRDYEQYF.

The chain uses TRBV20-1 and TRBJ2-1; TCRdb calls TRBD1, which cannot be checked without DNA. CDR1 is DFQATT, CDR2 SNEGSKA, per germline (reference sequence). The CDR3 loop spans 13 amino acids. CDR3 sequence reads: CSARDTGDNEQFF.

The genes are TRBV6-4 and TRBJ2-1; TCRdb's assignment of TRBD1 cannot be checked, as there is no DNA. The V gene's germline CDR1 is MRHNA and CDR2 SNTAGT. The CDR3 runs to 15 residues. The CDR3 is CASSVEGETYDEQFF.

The chain couples TRBV4-3 to TRBJ2-6; TCRdb's D call, TRBD2, is unchecked because there is no DNA. Germline lookup yields CDR1 LGHNA and CDR2 YSLEER. The length of the CDR3 is 16 residues. The chain's CDR3 is CASSQEGGAGANVLTF.

This sequence joins TRBV29-1 and TRBJ2-3; the D gene TCRdb calls, TRBD1, cannot be checked with no DNA. The CDR3 extends over 13 amino acids. Germline V gene lookup returns CDR1 SQVTM and CDR2 ANQGSEA. The chain's CDR3 is CSVVTGGTVTQYF.

The chain uses TRBV20-1 and TRBJ1-1; with no DNA, the TCRdb D assignment of TRBD1 cannot be verified. This CDR3 region has 14 residues. Germline CDR1 DFQATT, CDR2 SNEGSKA (reference sequence). CDR3 in amino acids: CSARAPGGHTEAFF.

The chain combines TRBV3-1 with TRBJ2-3; lacking DNA, the TRBD1 call made by TCRdb goes unchecked. Germline V gives CDR1 LGHDT, CDR2 YNNKEL (reference sequence). The CDR3 has 14 residues. The CDR3 protein is CASSLIQGADTQYF.